This T cell receptor (beta chain) stems from a study of T cells in Graves' hyperthyroidism and ophthalmopathy. Amplified TCR beta CDR3 regions derived from RNA transcripts. The HTBI primer set served for first-round RT-PCR of the TCR CDR3. TCRdb re-derived calls from the multiplex PCR reads in MiXCR, one entry per CDR3 protein. The sample includes around 250,000 distinct CDR3 sequences, roughly 15% of them seen just once. Every diagnosis used clinical symptoms, serum thyroxine and TRAb, thyroid ultrasound and orbital computed tomography. V shed 4 bases and J 4 bases; nucleotides not matched to a gene: 5. This CDR3 region has 15 residues.

The chain links TRBV12-3 or TRBV12-4 to TRBJ2-5; 11 bases agree with TRBD2. The clonotype was recovered from a woman in her forties with Graves' hyperthyroidism that later progressed to Graves' ophthalmopathy. Sequencing was carried out using blood. The CDR3 nucleotides are TGTGCCAGCAGTTACACGCTAGCGGGAGGAGAGACCCAGTACTTC. It specifies CASSYTLAGGETQYF.